Following are 14 T cell receptor beta chains from one sample sequenced in a study of control samples from healthy donors and cancer patients. Sequencing used immunoSEQ multiplex PCR; TCRdb keeps in-frame clones, though not all of them. The sample includes 75,000 to 95,000 clones, 90% of them seen just once. Sequenced input: blood. These TCRs come from a woman under 30 in good health.

J is TRBJ2-1 and V is TRBV27; tentatively, D is TRBD2 (6 bases). CDR1 and CDR2 from the germline V gene are MNHEY and SMNVEV (reference sequence). V lost 10 bases to trimming and J lost 5 bases, with 18 bases between them. This CDR3 has 14 residues. As DNA, the CDR3 is TGTGCCACCACAGAGGGACTCCACAACAATGAGCAGTTCTTC. It specifies CATTEGLHNNEQFF.

This chain connects TRBV4-1 to TRBJ1-2, with TRBD1 as a possible D gene (5 bases). CDR1 is MGHRA and CDR2 is YSYEKL in the germline V gene. The CDR3 covers 17 residues. V was pared by 3 bases and J by 8 bases, with 25 bases between. The CDR3 sequence: CASSQRTLGGVIEGYTF. Written as DNA, the CDR3 is TGCGCCAGCAGCCAGAGAACTTTAGGAGGGGTAATTGAAGGCTACACCTTC.

The V gene is TRBV25-1, the J gene TRBJ1-2; the match to TRBD1 covers 7 bases. CDR3 size: 15 residues. CDR1 is MGHDK, CDR2 SYGVNS, per germline. Trimming removed 6 bases from V and 3 bases from J; junction bases left unmatched: 10. CDR3: CASSRLRDSDYGYTF. CDR3 sequence (DNA): TGTGCCAGCAGCCGATTGAGGGACAGTGACTATGGCTACACCTTC.

The rearrangement joins TRBV6-5 to TRBJ1-1, with D unclear. CDR1 is MNHEY and CDR2 is SVGAGI in the germline V gene. The CDR3 is 14 residues long. The V gene lost 0 bases and the J gene lost 6 bases, with 11 bases spanning the gap. The DNA for the CDR3 is TGTGCCAGCAGTTACTCGATATGGGCGGCTGAAGCTTTCTTT. The encoded protein is CASSYSIWAAEAFF.

The chain couples TRBV10-3 to TRBJ1-3; D gene ambiguous. The V end lost 0 bases, the J end lost 1 base, and 4 bases lay between the germline ends. CDR3 length equals 14 residues. CDR1 is ENHRY, CDR2 SYGVKD, per germline. The CDR3 DNA follows: TGTGCCATCAGTGAGTCAGGGTCTGGAAACACCATATATTTT. It is translated as CAISESGSGNTIYF.

J is TRBJ2-5 and V is TRBV5-1, with TRBD2 identical over 12 bases. Germline CDR1 reads SGHRS; CDR2 reads YFSETQ. J gave up 5 bases and V 2 bases, and 4 bases lay outside the gene matches. CDR3 length: 15 amino acids. Written as DNA, the CDR3 is TGCGCCAGCAGCTTTGGGACTAGCGGGTGGGAGACCCAGTACTTC. Its protein is CASSFGTSGWETQYF.

The V gene is TRBV6-1, the J gene TRBJ2-7; no firm D call. V was trimmed by 1 base and J by 7 bases, leaving 14 bases between them. Germline CDR1 is MNHNS and CDR2 is SASEGT. The CDR3 consists of 14 residues. As DNA, the CDR3 is TGTGCCAGCAGTGAAGGGCAAGGCTCGGATGAGCAGTACTTC. It specifies CASSEGQGSDEQYF.

This chain joins TRBV5-1 and TRBJ2-5; tentatively, D is TRBD1 (6 bases). This CDR3 comprises 13 residues. Deletions cut 3 bases from V and 4 bases from J, with 10 bases between. CDR1 is SGHRS and CDR2 is YFSETQ in the germline V gene. The CDR3 region has the DNA TGCGCCAGCAGCTCGCAGGGGTTAGAGACCCAGTACTTC. Residues: CASSSQGLETQYF.

The CDR3 region has the DNA TGTGCCAGCAGTTACAAGGGGGCTGGGACTGAAGCTTTCTTT. Translated, it gives CASSYKGAGTEAFF. The chain couples TRBV6-6 to TRBJ1-1, with 7 positions matching TRBD1. The germline gives CDR1 MNHNY, CDR2 SVGAGI (reference sequence). CDR3 length: 14 residues. V was clipped by 2 bases and J by 5 bases; unmatched bases: 5.

This chain links TRBV12-3 or TRBV12-4 with TRBJ2-7; either TRBD1 or TRBD2 may supply D (6 bases each). The CDR3 covers 11 residues. V lost 5 bases and J 11 bases, leaving 13 bases between the germline ends. This CDR3 is CASSLRDNKYF. The CDR3 nucleotides are TGTGCCAGCAGTCTGCGGGACAACAAGTACTTC.

This chain links TRBV10-3 with TRBJ2-5, with 7 bases aligning to TRBD1. The V segment lost 3 bases and the J segment 5 bases; nucleotides outside the gene matches: 9. Germline CDR1 ENHRY, CDR2 SYGVKD. The CDR3 covers 15 residues. DNA for the CDR3: TGTGCCATCAGTGACTCGGTACAGGGGAAGGAGACCCAGTACTTC. Translated, it gives CAISDSVQGKETQYF.

The chain combines TRBV5-1 with TRBJ2-6; D not resolved. V dropped 1 base and J dropped 1 base, with 12 bases sitting between them. The germline V gene encodes CDR1 SGHRS and CDR2 YFSETQ. This CDR3 is 17 amino acids long. The CDR3, as DNA: TGCGCCAGCAGCTTGCAGGATCGGCGTTCTGGGGCCAACGTCCTGACTTTC. Its translation is CASSLQDRRSGANVLTF.

The J gene is TRBJ1-4, the V gene TRBV5-1; the match to TRBD1 covers 7 bases. The CDR3 consists of 15 residues. Trimming at V came to 4 bases and at J to 0 bases, leaving 3 bases not matched to a gene. Germline CDR1 reads SGHRS; CDR2 reads YFSETQ. CDR3 amino acids: CASSPDRPTNEKLFF. CDR3 nucleotides: TGCGCCAGCAGCCCGGACAGGCCAACTAATGAAAAACTGTTTTTT.

The CDR3 sequence: CATGLTGTDYNEQFF. CDR3 DNA: TGTGCCACCGGGTTAACCGGGACAGATTACAATGAGCAGTTCTTC. This chain uses TRBV24-1 with TRBJ2-1; 7 bases agree with TRBD1. Per germline, CDR1 KGHDR and CDR2 SFDVKD. CDR3 length equals 15 residues. V lost 9 bases and J lost 4; bases outside the gene matches: 11.